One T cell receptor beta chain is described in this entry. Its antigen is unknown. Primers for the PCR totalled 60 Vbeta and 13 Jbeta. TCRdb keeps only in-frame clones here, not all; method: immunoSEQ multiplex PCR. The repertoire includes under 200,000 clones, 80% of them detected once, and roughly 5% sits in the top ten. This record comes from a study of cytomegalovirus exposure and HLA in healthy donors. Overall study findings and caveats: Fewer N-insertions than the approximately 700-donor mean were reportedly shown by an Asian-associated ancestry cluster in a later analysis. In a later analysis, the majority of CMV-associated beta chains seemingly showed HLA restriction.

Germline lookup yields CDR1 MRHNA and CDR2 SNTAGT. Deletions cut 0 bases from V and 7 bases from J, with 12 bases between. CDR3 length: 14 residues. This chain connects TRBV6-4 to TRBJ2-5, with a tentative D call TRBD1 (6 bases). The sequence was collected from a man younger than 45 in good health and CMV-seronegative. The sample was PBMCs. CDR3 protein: CASSDSAGVGTQYF. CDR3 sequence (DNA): TGTGCCAGCAGTGACTCGGCAGGGGTGGGGACCCAGTACTTC.